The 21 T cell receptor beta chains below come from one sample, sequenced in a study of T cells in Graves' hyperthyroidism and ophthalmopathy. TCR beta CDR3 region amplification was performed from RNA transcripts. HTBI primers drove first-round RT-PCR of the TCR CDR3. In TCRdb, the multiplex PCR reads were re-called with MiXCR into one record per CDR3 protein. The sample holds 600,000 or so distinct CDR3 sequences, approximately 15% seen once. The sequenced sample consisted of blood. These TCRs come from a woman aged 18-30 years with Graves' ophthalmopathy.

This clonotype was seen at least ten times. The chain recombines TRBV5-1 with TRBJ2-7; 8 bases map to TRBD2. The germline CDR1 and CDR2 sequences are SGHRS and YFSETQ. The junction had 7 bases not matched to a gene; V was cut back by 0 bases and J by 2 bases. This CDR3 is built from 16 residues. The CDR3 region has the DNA TGCGCCAGCAGCTTGGTTCGGGGGGGTCCTACCTACGAGCAGTACTTC. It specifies CASSLVRGGPTYEQYF.

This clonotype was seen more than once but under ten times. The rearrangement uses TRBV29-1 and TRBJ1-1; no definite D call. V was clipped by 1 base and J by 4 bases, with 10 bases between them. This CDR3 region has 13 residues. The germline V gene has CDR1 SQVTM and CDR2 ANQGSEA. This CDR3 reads CSVEGGIATEAFF. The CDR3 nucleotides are TGCAGCGTTGAAGGTGGAATTGCCACTGAAGCTTTCTTT.

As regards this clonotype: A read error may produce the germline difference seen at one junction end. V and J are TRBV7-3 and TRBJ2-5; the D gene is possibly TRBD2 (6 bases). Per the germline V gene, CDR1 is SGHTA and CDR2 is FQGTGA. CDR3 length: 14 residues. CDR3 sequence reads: CASSLPGLQETQHF. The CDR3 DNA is TGTGCCAGCAGCTTACCGGGACTTCAAGAGACCCAGCACTTC.

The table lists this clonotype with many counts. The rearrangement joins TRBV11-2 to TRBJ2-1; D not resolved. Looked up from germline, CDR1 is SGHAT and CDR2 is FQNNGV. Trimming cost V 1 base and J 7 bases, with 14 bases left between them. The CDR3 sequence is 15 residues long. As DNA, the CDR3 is TGTGCCAGCAGCTTAGCCAGCCCCGCTGGGAATGAGCAGTTCTTC. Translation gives CASSLASPAGNEQFF.

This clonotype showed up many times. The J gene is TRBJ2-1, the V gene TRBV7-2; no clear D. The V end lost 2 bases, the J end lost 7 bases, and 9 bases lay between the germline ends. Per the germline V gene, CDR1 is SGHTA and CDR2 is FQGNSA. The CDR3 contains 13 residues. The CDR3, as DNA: TGTGCCAGCAGCTTAACAGTGGGAAATGAGCAGTTCTTC. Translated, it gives CASSLTVGNEQFF. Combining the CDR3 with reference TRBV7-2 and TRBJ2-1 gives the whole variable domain GAGVSQSPSNKVTEKGKDVELRCDPISGHTALYWYRQSLGQGLEFLIYFQGNSAPDKSGLPSDRFSAERTGGSVSTLTIQRTQQEDSAVYLCASSLTVGNEQFFGPGTRLTVL.

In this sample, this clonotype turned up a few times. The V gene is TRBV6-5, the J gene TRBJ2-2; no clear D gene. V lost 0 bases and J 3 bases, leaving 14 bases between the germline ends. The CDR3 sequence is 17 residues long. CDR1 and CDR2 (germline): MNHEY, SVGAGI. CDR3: CASSYSPRLVDTGELFF. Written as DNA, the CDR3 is TGTGCCAGCAGTTACTCCCCTAGATTGGTAGACACCGGGGAGCTGTTTTTT.

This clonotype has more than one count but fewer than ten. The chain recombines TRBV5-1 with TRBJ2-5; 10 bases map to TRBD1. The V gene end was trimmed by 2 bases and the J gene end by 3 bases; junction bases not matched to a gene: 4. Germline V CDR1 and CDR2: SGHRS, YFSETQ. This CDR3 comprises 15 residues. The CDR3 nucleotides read TGCGCCAGCAGCTTCGGACAGGGGGGAGAAGAGACCCAGTACTTC. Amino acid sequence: CASSFGQGGEETQYF.

Written as DNA, the CDR3 is TGTGCCACCAGTGAACACAGGGGGGGGGGCACATTTGCGCAGTTCTTC. It is translated as CATSEHRGGGTFAQFF. The chain joins TRBV24-1 to TRBJ2-1; a weak D match, TRBD1 (8 bases). Trimming cost V 4 bases and J 12 bases, with 24 bases left between them. The CDR3 runs 16 residues. Germline V gene sequence: CDR1 KGHDR, CDR2 SFDVKD.

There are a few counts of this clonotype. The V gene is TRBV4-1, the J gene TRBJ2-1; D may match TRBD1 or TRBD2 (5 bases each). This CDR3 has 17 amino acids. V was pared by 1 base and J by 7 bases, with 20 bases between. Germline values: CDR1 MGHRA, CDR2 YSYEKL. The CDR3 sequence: CASSQGPLRRWGNEQFF. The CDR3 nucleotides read TGCGCCAGCAGCCAAGGACCTCTTAGAAGGTGGGGGAATGAGCAGTTCTTC.

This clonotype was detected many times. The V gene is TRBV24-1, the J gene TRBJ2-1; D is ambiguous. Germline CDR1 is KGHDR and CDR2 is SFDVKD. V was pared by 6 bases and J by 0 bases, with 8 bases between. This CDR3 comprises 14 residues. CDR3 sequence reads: CATSSQASYNEQFF. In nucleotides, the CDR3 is TGTGCCACCAGTAGCCAGGCCTCCTACAATGAGCAGTTCTTC.

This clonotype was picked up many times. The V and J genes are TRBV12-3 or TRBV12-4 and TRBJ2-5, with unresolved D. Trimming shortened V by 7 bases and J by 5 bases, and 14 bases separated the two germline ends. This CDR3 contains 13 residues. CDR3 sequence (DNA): TGTGCCAGCAAGGGTCCCACATGGGAGACCCAGTACTTC. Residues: CASKGPTWETQYF.

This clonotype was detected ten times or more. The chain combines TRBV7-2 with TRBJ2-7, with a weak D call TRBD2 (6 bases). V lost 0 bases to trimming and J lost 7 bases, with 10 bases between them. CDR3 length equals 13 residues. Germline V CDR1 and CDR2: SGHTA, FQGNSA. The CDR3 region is CASSLAQGREQYF. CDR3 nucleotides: TGTGCCAGCAGCTTAGCGCAAGGGAGGGAGCAGTACTTC. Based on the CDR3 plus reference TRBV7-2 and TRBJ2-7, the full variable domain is GAGVSQSPSNKVTEKGKDVELRCDPISGHTALYWYRQSLGQGLEFLIYFQGNSAPDKSGLPSDRFSAERTGGSVSTLTIQRTQQEDSAVYLCASSLAQGREQYFGPGTRLTVT.

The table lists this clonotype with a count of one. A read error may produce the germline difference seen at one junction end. The chain's CDR3 is CASNLVARMNYEQYF. The CDR3 nucleotides are TGCGCCAGCAACTTAGTAGCACGGATGAACTACGAGCAGTACTTC. The chain combines TRBV7-2 with TRBJ2-7, with D unclear. The CDR3 spans 15 residues. The germline V gene has CDR1 SGHTA and CDR2 FQGNSA.

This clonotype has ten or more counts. This CDR3 reads CASTLMNTEAFF. CDR3 sequence (DNA): TGTGCCAGTACCCTAATGAACACTGAAGCTTTCTTT. The V and J genes are TRBV19 and TRBJ1-1; no firm D call. Between the trimmed V and J ends, which lost 7 bases and 0 bases, there was a span of 6 bases. CDR1 is LNHDA and CDR2 is SQIVND in the germline V gene (reference sequence). The CDR3 length is 12 residues.

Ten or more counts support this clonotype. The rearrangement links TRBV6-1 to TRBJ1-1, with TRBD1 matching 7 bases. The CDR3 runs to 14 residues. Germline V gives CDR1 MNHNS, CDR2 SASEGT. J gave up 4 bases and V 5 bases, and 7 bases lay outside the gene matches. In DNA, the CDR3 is TGTGCCAGCAGTTATACGACAGGGAGCACTGAAGCTTTCTTT. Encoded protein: CASSYTTGSTEAFF.

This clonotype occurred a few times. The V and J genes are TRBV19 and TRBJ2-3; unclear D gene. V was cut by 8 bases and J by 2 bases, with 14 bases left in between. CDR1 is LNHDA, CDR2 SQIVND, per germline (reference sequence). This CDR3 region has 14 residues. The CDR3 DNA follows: TGTGCCAGTCGGACGTCCCGGGCCACAGATACGCAGTATTTT. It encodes CASRTSRATDTQYF. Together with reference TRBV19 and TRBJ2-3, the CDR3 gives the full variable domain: DGGITQSPKYLFRKEGQNVTLSCEQNLNHDAMYWYRQDPGQGLRLIYYSQIVNDFQKGDIAEGYSVSREKKESFPLTVTSAQKNPTAFYLCASRTSRATDTQYFGPGTRLTVL.

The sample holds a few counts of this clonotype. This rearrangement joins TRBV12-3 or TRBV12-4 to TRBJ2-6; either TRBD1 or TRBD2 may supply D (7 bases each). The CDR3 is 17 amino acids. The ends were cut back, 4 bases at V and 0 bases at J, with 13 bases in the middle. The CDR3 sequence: CASSSQGGLSGANVLTF. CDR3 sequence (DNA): TGTGCCAGCAGTTCGCAGGGGGGGCTCTCTGGGGCCAACGTCCTGACTTTC.

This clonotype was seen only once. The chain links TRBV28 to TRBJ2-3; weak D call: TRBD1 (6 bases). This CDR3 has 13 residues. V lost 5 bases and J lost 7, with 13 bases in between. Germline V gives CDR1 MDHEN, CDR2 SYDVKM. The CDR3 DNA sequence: TGTGCCAGCAGTGAAGAGGGGGTTAATACGCAGTATTTT. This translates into CASSEEGVNTQYF.

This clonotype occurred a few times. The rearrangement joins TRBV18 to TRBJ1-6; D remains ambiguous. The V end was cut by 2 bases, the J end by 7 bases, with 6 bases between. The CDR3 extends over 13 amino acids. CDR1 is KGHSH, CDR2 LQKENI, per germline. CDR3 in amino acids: CASSPSGNSPLHF. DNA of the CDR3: TGTGCCAGCTCACCATCTGGGAATTCACCCCTCCACTTT.

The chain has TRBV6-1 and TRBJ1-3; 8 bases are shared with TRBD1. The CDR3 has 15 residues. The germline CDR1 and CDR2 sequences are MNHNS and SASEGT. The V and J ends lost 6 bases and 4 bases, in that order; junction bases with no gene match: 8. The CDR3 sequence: CASSKTGARGNTIYF. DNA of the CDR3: TGTGCCAGCAGCAAGACAGGGGCTCGAGGAAACACCATATATTTT.

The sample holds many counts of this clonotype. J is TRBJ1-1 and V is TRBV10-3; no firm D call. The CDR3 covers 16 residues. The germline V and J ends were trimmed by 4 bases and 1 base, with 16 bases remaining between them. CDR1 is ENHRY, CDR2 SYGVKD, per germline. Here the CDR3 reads CAISGPDGSANTEAFF. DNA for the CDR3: TGTGCCATCAGTGGACCGGACGGATCAGCGAACACTGAAGCTTTCTTT.